One sample yielded the 6 T cell receptor beta chains listed below, sequenced in a study of blood T cell repertoires in COVID-19. Here immunoSEQ multiplex PCR was the method, and the copy in TCRdb shows in-frame clones only, minus some. The sample yields about 230,000 clones, roughly 89% seen once. Sequencing input: PBMCs or T cells enriched from blood (not recorded which). The origin of the receptors is a woman aged 25 to 45 with acute COVID-19.

The rearrangement links TRBV6-2 or TRBV6-3 to TRBJ2-7; D gene uncertain. The CDR3 length is 13 residues. Trimming took off 4 bases at V and 2 bases at J, with 9 bases between the two ends. The germline V gene has CDR1 MNHEY and CDR2 SVGEGT. The CDR3 sequence: CASSFPLTYEQYF. DNA for the CDR3: TGTGCCAGCAGTTTCCCACTGACCTACGAGCAGTACTTC.

The chain carries TRBV19 and TRBJ1-1; 8 bases are shared with TRBD1. Trimming cost V 8 bases and J 7 bases; bases outside gene matches: 12. The CDR3 totals 14 residues. The germline CDR1 and CDR2 sequences are LNHDA and SQIVND (reference sequence). CDR3 DNA: TGTGCCAGTCGACAGGGGTGGCAGTTCGGTGAAGCTTTCTTT. It is translated as CASRQGWQFGEAFF.

The gene calls are TRBV5-4 and TRBJ2-7, with D possibly being TRBD2 (6 bases). This CDR3 spans 16 amino acids. V lost 4 bases and J 1 base, leaving 18 bases between the germline ends. Per germline, CDR1 SGHNT and CDR2 YYREEE (reference sequence). In DNA, the CDR3 is TGTGCCAGCAGCACACTGACGGGACTCGGGTCCTACGAGCAGTACTTC. Translating it yields CASSTLTGLGSYEQYF.

The count of this clone is one. J is TRBJ1-1 and V is TRBV2; D might be TRBD1 (5 bases). The CDR3 consists of 14 residues. Trimming stripped 5 bases from V and 1 base from J, with 11 bases between. The germline CDR1 and CDR2 sequences are SNHLY and FYNNEI. The CDR3, as DNA: TGTGCCAGCAGTCGTTCACAGGCGAACACTGAAGCTTTCTTT. It translates to CASSRSQANTEAFF.

The genes are TRBV2 and TRBJ1-2; D may be TRBD1 (5 bases). The length of the CDR3 is 13 residues. Germline values: CDR1 SNHLY, CDR2 FYNNEI. Trimming stripped 6 bases from V and 3 bases from J, with 11 bases between. The CDR3 reads CASRAGRDYGYTF. The CDR3 DNA sequence: TGTGCCAGCAGGGCAGGGCGTGACTATGGCTACACCTTC.

The chain is built from TRBV9 and TRBJ1-1; 8 positions match TRBD1. CDR1 is SGDLS, CDR2 YYNGEE, per germline. The CDR3 extends over 15 amino acids. V shed 0 bases, J shed 3 bases, and the junction held 4 bases outside the gene matches. CDR3 sequence: CASSVGDRFHTEAFF. In DNA, the CDR3 is TGTGCCAGCAGCGTAGGGGACAGGTTCCACACTGAAGCTTTCTTT.